These T cell receptor beta chains were read from a single sample in a study of chemoradiotherapy in HPV16-positive cancers. Some clones are missing from TCRdb's copy, which holds only in-frame ones; the method was immunoSEQ multiplex PCR. The data show 3,200 or so clones, around 87% seen once. Sequenced here: tumor tissue, sampled from a patient who underwent chemoradiotherapy. The receptor source for this set is a human donor with HPV-associated anogenital cancer. The CDR3 runs from the conserved cysteine through the conserved F or W. A D gene is named only where the DNA matches it firmly. Part of the rows lack a size; the others show once, few, many or a class for expanded clones.

>TRBJ1-2|.|.|TRBV9
TGTGCCAGCAGCGTAGCCAGGGATGGCTACACCTTC
CASSVARDGYTF
>TRBJ2-7|.|TRBD1|TRBV7-6
TGTGCCAGCAGCAGTCAGGGGGCATCCTACGAGCAGTACTTC
CASSSQGASYEQYF
>TRBJ2-1|.|TRBD2|TRBV2
TGTGCCAGCAGTACTACCGGGACTAGCCAGTTCTTC
CASSTTGTSQFF
>TRBJ1-1|.|.|TRBV7-2
TGTGCCAGCAGCTTAGGGGGGCCTGGTAGGCTCAATGAAGCTTTCTTT
CASSLGGPGRLNEAFF
>TRBJ2-3|.|.|TRBV9
TGTGCCAGCAGCGTGTATAGCTCAGATACGCAGTATTTT
CASSVYSSDTQYF
>TRBJ2-5|.|.|TRBV5-5
TGTGCCAGCAGCTTGGGCGCCAGACAAGAGACCCAGTACTTC
CASSLGARQETQYF
>TRBJ2-1|.|.|TRBV28
TGTGCCAGCAGTTTCCGGGACAATGAGCAGTTCTTC
CASSFRDNEQFF
>TRBJ2-7|.|.|TRBV6-7
TGTGCCAGCAGTTACCCCGGGGTCGAGCAGTACTTC
CASSYPGVEQYF
>TRBJ1-2|once|.|TRBV9
TGTGCCAGCAGCGTAGCGGCAGGGAACTATGGCTACACCTTC
CASSVAAGNYGYTF
>TRBJ1-4|few|.|TRBV5-1
TGCGCCAGCAGCTTGCGTGACTACACCTCGAGGGAAAAACTGTTTTTT
CASSLRDYTSREKLFF
>TRBJ1-1|.|.|TRBV7-3
TGTGCCAGCAGCTTCTCCGACGCCACTGAAGCTTTCTTT
CASSFSDATEAFF
>TRBJ1-1|.|.|TRBV27
TGTGCCAGCAGTTTATCGATAGCCAGGGAGGCTTTCTTT
CASSLSIAREAFF
>TRBJ2-3|.|.|TRBV27
TGTGCCAGCAGTTTATCAGGGTGGGATACGCAGTATTTT
CASSLSGWDTQYF
>TRBJ2-5|.|TRBD2|TRBV7-8
TGTGCCAGCAGCCGAATTAGCGGGGGGGGAGAGACCCAGTACTTC
CASSRISGGGETQYF
>TRBJ2-5|.|TRBD1|TRBV4-3
TGCGCCAGCAGCCAAGTCACGACAGGGGGCGGTGAGACCCAGTACTTC
CASSQVTTGGGETQYF
>TRBJ2-1|.|TRBD1|TRBV10-3
TGTGCCATCAGTGAACAAGGGGGCGGCTACAATGAGCAGTTCTTC
CAISEQGGGYNEQFF
>TRBJ1-5|.|.|TRBV4-1
TGCGCCAGCAGCCAAGTCTACAGAACTTCTAATCAGCCCCAGCATTTT
CASSQVYRTSNQPQHF
>TRBJ2-7|.|.|TRBV28
TGTGCCAGCAGCCCCAATCCCCGCGAGCAGTACTTC
CASSPNPREQYF
>TRBJ2-1|.|.|TRBV7-8
TGTGCCAGCAGCTCACTGGGGGGTGGGTACAATGAGCAGTTCTTC
CASSSLGGGYNEQFF
>TRBJ1-1|.|TRBD1|TRBV12-5
TGTGCTAGTGCCCGACAGGGAGGGATAACTGAAGCTTTCTTT
CASARQGGITEAFF
>TRBJ2-7|once|.|TRBV27
TGTGCCAGCAGCCGAGCCTACCTGGGTGAGCAGTACTTC
CASSRAYLGEQYF
>TRBJ1-2|.|.|TRBV11-1
TGTGCCAGCAGCTCCCGAGGGGCAAACTATGGCTACACCTTC
CASSSRGANYGYTF
>TRBJ1-1|.|.|TRBV11-3
TGTGCCAGCAGCTTAGCGAGGGACGGTGAAGCTTTCTTT
CASSLARDGEAFF
>TRBJ2-2|.|.|TRBV6-1
TGTGCCAGCAGTGAAAGGTCGGAGAACACCGGGGAGCTGTTTTTT
CASSERSENTGELFF
>TRBJ1-2|.|TRBD1|TRBV4-2
TGTGCCAGCAGCTACTACGGGACAGTGAGCTATGGCTACACCTTC
CASSYYGTVSYGYTF
>TRBJ1-3|.|.|TRBV5-1
TGCGCCACGAGGGAGGGGTCCGACTCTGGAAACACCATATATTTT
CATREGSDSGNTIYF
>TRBJ1-1|.|TRBD1|TRBV7-9
TGTGCCAGCAGGCAGGGACAGGCCAACACTGAAGCTTTCTTT
CASRQGQANTEAFF
>TRBJ1-1|.|.|TRBV30
TGTGCCTGGAGGACGGGCGGGACTGTAGCTTTCTTT
CAWRTGGTVAFF
>TRBJ2-7|.|.|TRBV9
TGTGCCAGCAGTCGTGGATGGACGGCGGGCTACGAGCAGTACTTC
CASSRGWTAGYEQYF
>TRBJ1-2|.|.|TRBV13
TGTGCCAGCAGCTTAGAGAGGGGTAAAGGCTATGGCTACACCTTC
CASSLERGKGYGYTF
>TRBJ1-4|.|.|TRBV6-1
TGTGCCAGCAGTAGCGGGGGGAGGTTTTTT
CASSSGGRFF
>TRBJ1-1|.|.|TRBV7-2
TGTGCCAGCAGCTCCCACATGAACACTGAAGCTTTCTTT
CASSSHMNTEAFF
>TRBJ1-6|.|TRBD1|TRBV7-2
TGTGCCAGCAGCTCTCCAGGGGGAGGGGGGTCACCCCTCCACTTT
CASSSPGGGGSPLHF
>TRBJ2-1|.|TRBD2|TRBV11-2
TGTGCCAGCAGCCTTAGCGGGAGCTCCTACAATGAGCAGTTCTTC
CASSLSGSSYNEQFF
>TRBJ2-3|.|.|TRBV9
TGTGCCAGCAGCGTCGGGTTGGGGCTCGGAGATACGCAGTATTTT
CASSVGLGLGDTQYF
>TRBJ1-2|.|.|TRBV19
TGTGCCAGTAAAGTAGGGGCAGAGAACGCCTATGGCTACACCTTC
CASKVGAENAYGYTF
>TRBJ2-7|once|.|TRBV2
TGTGCCAGCAGGGAGGGCCTTGGTTACGAGCAGTACTTC
CASREGLGYEQYF
>TRBJ2-2|.|.|TRBV6-1
TGTGCCAGCAGAGGGGAGGTGAGGGAGCTGTTTTTT
CASRGEVRELFF
>TRBJ2-7|.|.|TRBV7-2
TGTGCCAGCAGCTTATTCGGAGAGCAGTACTTC
CASSLFGEQYF
>TRBJ1-4|.|TRBD1|TRBV4-1
TGCGCCAGCAGCCTCCTCGGACAGGGGGCTTCCGATGAAAAACTGTTTTTT
CASSLLGQGASDEKLFF
>TRBJ2-1|.|TRBD1|TRBV9
TGTGCCAGCAGCACCCGACAGGGCAACAATGAGCAGTTCTTC
CASSTRQGNNEQFF
>TRBJ2-7|.|TRBD1|TRBV7-2
TGTGCCAGCAGCTCCCTGGACAGGGGATACGAGCAGTACTTC
CASSSLDRGYEQYF
>TRBJ2-3|.|TRBD2|TRBV9
TGTGCCAGCAGCGTAGGGGGACTAGCCACAGATACGCAGTATTTT
CASSVGGLATDTQYF